What follows describes a single TCR beta chain. Its antigen is not known. CDR3 length: 14 residues. Germline V gene sequence: CDR1 MNHEY, CDR2 SVGEGT. V was pared by 3 bases and J by 3 bases, with 11 bases between. The data were obtained in a study of T-cell memory formation after mild COVID-19. Across the whole study: TCR clusters were mostly donor specific.

Broader study findings: Chiefly within CM and EM were the contracting CD4+ clones; CD8+ ones were within EMRA. Cross-reactive memory seemingly joined, as some responding clones were found in pre-infection memory.

TCRdb called the 5' RACE reads again in MiXCR, with one record for every CDR3 protein. The table includes about 210,000 distinct CDR3 sequences, about 10% detected once. The TCR was taken from a man between 18 and 35 years old who had mild COVID-19 (a few samples of this study predate the infection). Cell type and time point are not known. The sample taken for sequencing was PBMCs or a T cell subset sorted from them (not recorded which). This chain joins TRBV6-2 or TRBV6-3 and TRBJ2-5; the D gene is possibly TRBD1 (5 bases). CDR3 coding DNA: TGTGCCAGCAGTTATCCGGACATCGAAGAGACCCAGTACTTC. It encodes CASSYPDIEETQYF.